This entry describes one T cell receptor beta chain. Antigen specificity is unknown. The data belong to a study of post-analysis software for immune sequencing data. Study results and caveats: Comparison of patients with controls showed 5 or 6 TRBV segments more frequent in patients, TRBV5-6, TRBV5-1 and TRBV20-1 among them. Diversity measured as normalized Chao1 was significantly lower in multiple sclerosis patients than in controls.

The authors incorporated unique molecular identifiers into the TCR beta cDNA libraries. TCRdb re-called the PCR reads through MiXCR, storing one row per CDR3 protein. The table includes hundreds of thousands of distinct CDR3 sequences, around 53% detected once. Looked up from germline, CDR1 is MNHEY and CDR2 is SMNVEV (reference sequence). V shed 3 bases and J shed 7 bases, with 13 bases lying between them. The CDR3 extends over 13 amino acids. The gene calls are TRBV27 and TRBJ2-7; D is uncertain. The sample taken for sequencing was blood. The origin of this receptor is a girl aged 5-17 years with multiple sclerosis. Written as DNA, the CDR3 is TGTGCCAGCAGTTTTAGCCCAAGGGCAGAGCAGTACTTC. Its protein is CASSFSPRAEQYF.